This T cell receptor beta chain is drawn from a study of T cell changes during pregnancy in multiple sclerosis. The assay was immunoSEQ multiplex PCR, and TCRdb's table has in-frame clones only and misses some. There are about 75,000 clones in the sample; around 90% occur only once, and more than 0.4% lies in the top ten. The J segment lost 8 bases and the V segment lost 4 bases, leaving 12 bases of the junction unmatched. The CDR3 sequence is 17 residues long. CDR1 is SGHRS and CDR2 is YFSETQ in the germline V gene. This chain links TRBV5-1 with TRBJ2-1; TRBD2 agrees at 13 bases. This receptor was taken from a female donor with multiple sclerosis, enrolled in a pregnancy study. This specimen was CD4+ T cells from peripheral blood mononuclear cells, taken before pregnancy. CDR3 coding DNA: TGCGCCAGCAGCGGTGGACTAGCGGGGGCCTTCACGCATGAGCAGTTCTTC. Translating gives CASSGGLAGAFTHEQFF.